This T cell receptor (beta chain) was documented in a study of CD8 T cells in Susac syndrome. Study information: Patients with Susac syndrome were, at the time of blood collection, therapy-naive, maintained on corticosteroids, or maintained on intravenous immunoglobulin alone. Study-level results: The CD4+ T cell repertoires in Susac syndrome were not clonally expanded.

As concerns this clonotype: Its target is unknown.

This CDR3 spans 14 amino acids. Trimming left V 6 bases short and J 2 bases short, with 12 bases between. Reverse transcription of roughly 0.45 to 1 ug RNA was performed with random hexamers. TCRdb analysed the immunoSEQ multiplex PCR reads with MiXCR anew, one entry per CDR3 protein. Of 150,000 or so distinct CDR3 sequences in the sample, about 95% were seen once. TCR beta sequencing covered blood CD8+ and CD4+ T cells. The recently defined diagnostic criteria for definite or probable disease were met by the Susac syndrome patients. The sample taken for sequencing was CD4+ T cells from PBMCs. The V and J genes are TRBV12-3 or TRBV12-4 and TRBJ2-3; possibly TRBD1 or TRBD2 for D (5 bases each). The clonotype originates from a human donor with Susac syndrome. The CDR3 DNA is TGTGCCAGCAGCCCGGGGCCCCTCACAGATACGCAGTATTTT. The encoded protein is CASSPGPLTDTQYF.